Following are 8 T cell receptor beta chains from one sample sequenced in a study of T cells in Graves' hyperthyroidism and ophthalmopathy. The investigators amplified TCR beta CDR3 regions from RNA transcripts. Primed by the HTBI set, a first-round RT-PCR was run on the TCR CDR3. One entry per CDR3 protein, called by TCRdb with MiXCR from the multiplex PCR reads. Of approximately 570,000 distinct CDR3 sequences in the sample, about 20% were seen once. Sequenced: blood. The receptors stem from a man aged 35 to 55 with Graves' ophthalmopathy.

This chain joins TRBV7-2 and TRBJ1-1; D remains unclear. CDR3 length: 13 residues. Germline V lookup: CDR1 SGHTA, CDR2 FQGNSA. V lost 2 bases, J lost 5 bases, and 9 bases lay in between. CDR3 residues: CASSLWVGTEAFF. In DNA, the CDR3 is TGTGCCAGCAGCTTATGGGTCGGAACTGAAGCTTTCTTT.

Points on this clonotype: A read error is possible here, since a much larger clone lies one base away. This rearrangement joins TRBV28 to TRBJ2-3; D is undetermined. The J call may be wrong; the DNA end is better matched by TRBJ1-5. Germline values: CDR1 MDHEN, CDR2 SYDVKM. The CDR3 loop spans 13 amino acids. CDR3 amino acids: CASSFRNTDTQHF. In nucleotides, the CDR3 is TGTGCCAGCAGTTTCAGGAACACAGATACGCAGCATTTT.

The sample holds a few counts of this clonotype. The rearrangement uses TRBV27 and TRBJ2-1; D possibly corresponds to TRBD1 (7 bases). The CDR3 has 14 amino acids. V was trimmed by 7 bases and J by 6 bases, leaving 16 bases between them. Germline CDR1 MNHEY, CDR2 SMNVEV (reference sequence). DNA of the CDR3: TGTGCCAGCACGAGGCAGGGGGGTCGCAATGAGCAGTTCTTC. Amino acids: CASTRQGGRNEQFF.

Worth noting for this clonotype: This may be a read error, as it is one base from a much larger clone. The V and J genes are TRBV28 and TRBJ1-5; a possible D gene is TRBD1 (5 bases). Trimming shortened V by 11 bases and J by 4 bases, and 15 bases separated the two germline ends. CDR1 is MDHEN, CDR2 SYDVKM, per germline. The CDR3 spans 13 residues. As DNA, the CDR3 is TGTGCCGGCCAGCAGGGAGGTAATCAGCCCCAGCATTTT. Translation gives CAGQQGGNQPQHF.

This clonotype has at least ten counts. V and J are TRBV7-6 and TRBJ2-3; possibly TRBD1 for D (7 bases). The CDR3 sequence is 14 residues long. The germline gives CDR1 SGHVS, CDR2 FNYEAQ. Between the trimmed V and J ends, which lost 5 bases and 2 bases, there was a span of 11 bases. DNA for the CDR3: TGTGCCAGCAGCCCCAGGGGGGCCACAGATACGCAGTATTTT. This gives the protein CASSPRGATDTQYF.

The rearrangement links TRBV7-9 to TRBJ1-5; no clear D. The CDR3 consists of 13 residues. V lost 2 bases, J lost 8 bases, and 10 bases lay in between. Germline CDR1 and CDR2: SEHNR and FQNEAQ (reference sequence). CDR3 sequence reads: CASSLSAGKPQHF. CDR3 coding DNA: TGTGCCAGCAGCTTATCGGCTGGGAAGCCCCAGCATTTT.

This clonotype was seen more than once but under ten times. This chain links TRBV2 with TRBJ2-3; 12 positions agree with TRBD2. Per germline, CDR1 SNHLY and CDR2 FYNNEI. J gave up 1 base and V 6 bases, and 8 bases lay outside the gene matches. This CDR3 is 17 amino acids long. CDR3 nucleotides: TGTGCCAGCAGACTACTAGCGGGAGGAAGGGGCACAGATACGCAGTATTTT. Amino acid sequence: CASRLLAGGRGTDTQYF. The entire variable domain, with the rest obtained from reference TRBV2 and TRBJ2-3, is as follows: EPEVTQTPSHQVTQMGQEVILRCVPISNHLYFYWYRQILGQKVEFLVSFYNNEISEKSEIFDDQFSVERPDGSNFTLKIRSTKLEDSAMYFCASRLLAGGRGTDTQYFGPGTRLTVL.

This clonotype was detected ten times or more. The J gene is TRBJ1-5, the V gene TRBV2; TRBD1 matches 9 bases. The V and J ends lost 3 bases and 5 bases, in that order; junction bases with no gene match: 5. The CDR3 is 15 amino acids. Germline CDR1 and CDR2: SNHLY and FYNNEI. CDR3: CASSDGQGLYQPQHF. The CDR3 DNA follows: TGTGCCAGCAGTGACGGACAGGGGTTGTATCAGCCCCAGCATTTT. Filled out from reference TRBV2 and TRBJ1-5, the complete variable domain reads EPEVTQTPSHQVTQMGQEVILRCVPISNHLYFYWYRQILGQKVEFLVSFYNNEISEKSEIFDDQFSVERPDGSNFTLKIRSTKLEDSAMYFCASSDGQGLYQPQHFGDGTRLSIL.